This T cell receptor (beta chain) was recorded in a study of spatial heterogeneity in lung cancer. The overall study: As counted in raw reads, each unique TCR and UMI combination appeared more than ten times on average. Notes on the study in general: Tumor mutation counts were tracked by expanded intratumoral alpha and beta TCR counts. It was estimated that coverage of tumor T cells reached 6.5% to 8% for alpha chains and around 14% for beta chains.

Specified time point: sample taken at primary tumor resection. Samples were obtained from around 72 donors, all untreated early-stage non-small cell lung cancer patients. Unsorted whole RNA of tumor, nontumor lung or frozen PBMC was sequenced. TCRdb re-derived calls from the 5' RACE reads in MiXCR, one entry per CDR3 protein. In the table there are about 18,000 distinct CDR3 sequences, roughly 6% of which are singletons. CDR1 is MNHEY and CDR2 is SMNVEV in the germline V gene (reference sequence). The CDR3 totals 12 residues. Trimming pared 4 bases from V and 11 bases from J, leaving 14 bases between. This clonotype came up many times. The antigen remains undetermined.

The chain uses TRBV27 and TRBJ1-1; D gene unclear. Sequenced here: lung tumor tissue, sampled at surgery. The source is a female donor with early-stage non-small cell lung cancer. CDR3 in amino acids: CASSSPPGGAFF. In nucleotides, the CDR3 is TGTGCCAGCAGTTCTCCTCCAGGCGGGGCTTTCTTT.